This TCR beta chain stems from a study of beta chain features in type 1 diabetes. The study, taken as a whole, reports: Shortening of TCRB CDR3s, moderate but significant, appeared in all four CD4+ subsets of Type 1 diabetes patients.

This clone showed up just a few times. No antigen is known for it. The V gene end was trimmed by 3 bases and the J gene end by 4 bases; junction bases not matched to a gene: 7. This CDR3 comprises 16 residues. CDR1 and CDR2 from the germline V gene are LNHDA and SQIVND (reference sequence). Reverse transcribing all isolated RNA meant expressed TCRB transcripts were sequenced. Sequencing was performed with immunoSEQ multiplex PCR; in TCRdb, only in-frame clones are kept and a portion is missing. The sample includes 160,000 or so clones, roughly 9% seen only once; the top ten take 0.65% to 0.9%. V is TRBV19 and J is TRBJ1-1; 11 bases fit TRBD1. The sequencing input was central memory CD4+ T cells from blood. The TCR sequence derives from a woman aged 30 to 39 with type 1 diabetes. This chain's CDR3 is CASSINGQGALTEAFF. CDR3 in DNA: TGTGCCAGTAGTATCAACGGACAGGGGGCGCTCACTGAAGCTTTCTTT.